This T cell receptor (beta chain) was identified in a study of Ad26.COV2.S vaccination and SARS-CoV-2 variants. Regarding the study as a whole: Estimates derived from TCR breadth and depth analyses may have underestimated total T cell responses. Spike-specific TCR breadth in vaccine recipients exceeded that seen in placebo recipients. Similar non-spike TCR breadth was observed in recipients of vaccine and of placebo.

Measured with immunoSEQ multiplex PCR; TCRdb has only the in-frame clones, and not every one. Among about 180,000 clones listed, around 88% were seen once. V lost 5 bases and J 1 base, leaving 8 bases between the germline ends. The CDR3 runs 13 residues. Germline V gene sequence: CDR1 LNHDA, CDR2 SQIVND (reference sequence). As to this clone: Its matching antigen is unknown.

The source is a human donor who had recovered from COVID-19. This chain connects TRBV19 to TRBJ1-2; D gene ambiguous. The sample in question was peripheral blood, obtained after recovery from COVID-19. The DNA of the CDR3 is TGTGCCAGTAGTCTCGGATTTAACTATGGCTACACCTTC. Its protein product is CASSLGFNYGYTF.